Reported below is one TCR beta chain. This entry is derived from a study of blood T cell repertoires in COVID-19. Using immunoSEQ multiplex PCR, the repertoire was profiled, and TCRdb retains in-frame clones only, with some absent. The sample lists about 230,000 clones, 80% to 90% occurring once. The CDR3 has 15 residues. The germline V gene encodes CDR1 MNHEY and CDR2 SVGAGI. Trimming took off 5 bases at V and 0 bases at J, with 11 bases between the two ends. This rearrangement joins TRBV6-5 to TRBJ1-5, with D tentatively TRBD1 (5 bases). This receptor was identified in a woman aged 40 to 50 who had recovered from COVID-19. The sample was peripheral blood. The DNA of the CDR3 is TGTGCCAGCAGTCCCGACAGAAATAGCAATCAGCCCCAGCATTTT. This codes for CASSPDRNSNQPQHF.